These 17 T cell receptor beta chains were sequenced from one sample in a study of cytomegalovirus exposure and HLA in healthy donors. Some clones are missing from TCRdb's copy, which holds only in-frame ones; the method was immunoSEQ multiplex PCR. The sample lists about 180,000 clones, about 85% occurring once. The sequenced material came from PBMCs. The receptors stem from a man aged 18 to 29 in good health and CMV-seropositive.

The chain couples TRBV19 to TRBJ1-2; 12 nucleotides line up with TRBD1. The germline CDR1 and CDR2 sequences are LNHDA and SQIVND (reference sequence). The CDR3 length is 17 residues. V lost 5 bases and J lost 8; bases outside the gene matches: 15. CDR3 sequence (DNA): TGTGCCAGTAGTCCACCCGGGACAGGGGGCCTGCGGTACGGCTACACCTTC. It yields the protein CASSPPGTGGLRYGYTF.

CDR3 in amino acids: CASSRGLAGGITGELFF. Written as DNA, the CDR3 is TGCGCCAGCAGCAGGGGACTAGCGGGAGGAATCACCGGGGAGCTGTTTTTT. The gene calls are TRBV5-1 and TRBJ2-2, with 15 bases lining up with TRBD2. The germline gives CDR1 SGHRS, CDR2 YFSETQ. The CDR3 length is 17 residues. After removal of 4 bases from V and 4 bases from J, the junction contained 5 bases not matched to a gene. Together with reference TRBV5-1 and TRBJ2-2, the CDR3 gives the full variable domain: KAGVTQTPRYLIKTRGQQVTLSCSPISGHRSVSWYQQTPGQGLQFLFEYFSETQRNKGNFPGRFSGRQFSNSRSEMNVSTLELGDSALYLCASSRGLAGGITGELFFGEGSRLTVL.

The chain uses TRBV19 and TRBJ2-7; 8 positions agree with TRBD1. CDR3 length: 15 amino acids. The ends lost 4 bases at V and 5 bases at J; junction bases unmatched: 10. Looked up from germline, CDR1 is LNHDA and CDR2 is SQIVND (reference sequence). CDR3 in DNA: TGTGCCAGTAGTACGATCTTGGACAGGGTGGACGAGCAGTACTTC. Amino acid sequence: CASSTILDRVDEQYF. Filled out from reference TRBV19 and TRBJ2-7, the complete variable domain reads DGGITQSPKYLFRKEGQNVTLSCEQNLNHDAMYWYRQDPGQGLRLIYYSQIVNDFQKGDIAEGYSVSREKKESFPLTVTSAQKNPTAFYLCASSTILDRVDEQYFGPGTRLTVT.

The chain combines TRBV7-6 with TRBJ2-5, with TRBD2 matching 8 bases. Looked up from germline, CDR1 is SGHVS and CDR2 is FNYEAQ. The V and J ends lost 1 base and 5 bases, in that order; junction bases with no gene match: 3. This CDR3 has 14 amino acids. CDR3: CASSLGTSRETQYF. The CDR3 DNA sequence: TGTGCCAGCAGCTTAGGGACTAGCAGGGAGACCCAGTACTTC.

The chain has TRBV7-9 and TRBJ1-3; TRBD1 aligns across 7 bases. CDR1 is SEHNR, CDR2 FQNEAQ, per germline (reference sequence). Trimming removed 3 bases from V and 0 bases from J; junction bases left unmatched: 8. The CDR3 runs to 17 residues. The CDR3: CASSFETGKSSGNTIYF. The CDR3, as DNA: TGTGCCAGCAGCTTCGAGACAGGGAAGAGCTCTGGAAACACCATATATTTT.

The rearrangement links TRBV28 to TRBJ1-6; the D is unclear. Germline V lookup: CDR1 MDHEN, CDR2 SYDVKM. CDR3 length equals 12 residues. Trimming took 4 bases from V and 7 from J, leaving 5 bases between them. The CDR3 spells CASSWRNSPLHF. The CDR3 bases are TGTGCCAGCAGTTGGAGGAATTCACCCCTCCACTTT.

This chain links TRBV7-2 with TRBJ1-4, with 7 positions matching TRBD1. V was pared by 5 bases and J by 8 bases, with 5 bases of the junction left unmatched. In germline, CDR1 is SGHTA, CDR2 FQGNSA. The CDR3 has 13 amino acids. The CDR3 nucleotides are TGTGCCAGCAGCCCGGACAGGACAGAAAAACTGTTTTTT. This translates into CASSPDRTEKLFF.

The chain joins TRBV19 to TRBJ2-1, with D possibly being TRBD2 (6 bases). The CDR3 has 12 residues. Germline-derived CDR1 and CDR2 are LNHDA and SQIVND (reference sequence). Trimming took off 8 bases at V and 15 bases at J, with 20 bases between the two ends. CDR3 sequence: CASGGRETSLFF. In DNA form, the CDR3 reads TGTGCCAGTGGGGGTCGTGAGACTAGTTTGTTCTTC. The full variable domain, with the rest looked up from reference TRBV19 and TRBJ2-1, is DGGITQSPKYLFRKEGQNVTLSCEQNLNHDAMYWYRQDPGQGLRLIYYSQIVNDFQKGDIAEGYSVSREKKESFPLTVTSAQKNPTAFYLCASGGRETSLFFGPGTRLTVL.

This clone occurred a few times. The CDR3 ends on some other residue instead of the conserved phenylalanine or tryptophan, so this is likely a read error. Because the CDR3's place on the DNA is in doubt, the DNA is left out and the CDR3 is given as listed by TCRdb. J is TRBJ1-1 and V is TRBV29-1; the table's D call, TRBD1, has no DNA check behind it. The CDR3 spans 9 residues, counting both ends. Germline CDR1 and CDR2: SQVTM and ANQGSEA. CDR3 sequence reads: CSVDNRGPN.

This clone occurred once. The V call is TRBV30, the J call TRBJ2-4, with D perhaps TRBD1 (6 bases). Germline-derived CDR1 and CDR2 are GTSNPN and SVGIG (reference sequence). The CDR3 length is 13 residues. Trimming shortened V by 2 bases and J by 6 bases, and 11 bases separated the two germline ends. The chain's CDR3 is CAWSPSDRNIQYF. CDR3 nucleotides: TGTGCCTGGAGTCCCTCGGACAGAAACATTCAGTACTTC.

The chain carries TRBV27 and TRBJ1-6, with a weak D call TRBD1 (5 bases). The V end lost 5 bases, the J end lost 10 bases, and 18 bases lay between the germline ends. The CDR3 covers 15 residues. Per germline, CDR1 MNHEY and CDR2 SMNVEV (reference sequence). DNA of the CDR3: TGTGCCAGCAGTCCCCTAGGACGGGGGGGATCACCCCTCCACTTT. Amino acid sequence: CASSPLGRGGSPLHF.

The J gene is TRBJ2-5, the V gene TRBV6-6, with a weak D call TRBD1 (7 bases). The CDR3 is 14 residues long. The germline V gene has CDR1 MNHNY and CDR2 SVGAGI (reference sequence). Trimming cost V 2 bases and J 6 bases, with 13 bases left between them. CDR3 sequence reads: CASSYGGGVKTQYF. The CDR3 DNA follows: TGTGCCAGCAGTTACGGAGGGGGCGTGAAGACCCAGTACTTC.

CDR3 loop: CASSVNQSPYNEQFF. CDR3 in DNA: TGTGCCAGCAGCGTAAATCAAAGCCCCTACAATGAGCAGTTCTTC. The rearrangement joins TRBV9 to TRBJ2-1; D call uncertain. Trimming took off 1 base at V and 2 bases at J, with 10 bases between the two ends. The germline V gene has CDR1 SGDLS and CDR2 YYNGEE. The CDR3 covers 15 residues.

The V call is TRBV4-1, the J call TRBJ1-2; the D gene is possibly TRBD1 (6 bases). CDR1 MGHRA and CDR2 YSYEKL come from the germline V gene. V was cut by 1 base and J by 4 bases, with 16 bases left in between. This CDR3 contains 16 residues. The CDR3 here is CASSQGIRGRAYGYTF. The CDR3 DNA sequence: TGCGCCAGCAGCCAAGGGATCAGGGGTCGGGCCTATGGCTACACCTTC.

The J gene is TRBJ2-1, the V gene TRBV28, with TRBD2 identical over 13 bases. The CDR3 loop spans 17 amino acids. V lost 2 bases and J lost 1; bases outside the gene matches: 2. Germline-derived CDR1 and CDR2 are MDHEN and SYDVKM. The CDR3 nucleotides are TGTGCCAGCAGTTTAAGACTAGCGGGAGGATCCTACAATGAGCAGTTCTTC. Translation gives CASSLRLAGGSYNEQFF. Looking up the rest from reference TRBV28 and TRBJ2-1 gives the full variable domain: DVKVTQSSRYLVKRTGEKVFLECVQDMDHENMFWYRQDPGLGLRLIYFSYDVKMKEKGDIPEGYSVSREKKERFSLILESASTNQTSMYLCASSLRLAGGSYNEQFFGPGTRLTVL.

The chain employs TRBV4-1 and TRBJ2-7; tentative D call: TRBD1 (6 bases). V was clipped by 7 bases and J by 2 bases, with 12 bases between them. Germline values: CDR1 MGHRA, CDR2 YSYEKL. CDR3 size: 13 residues. Here the CDR3 reads CASMDSSTYEQYF. In nucleotides, the CDR3 is TGCGCCAGCATGGACAGTTCCACCTACGAGCAGTACTTC.

This chain uses TRBV4-1 with TRBJ2-2; 8 bases line up with TRBD2. Trimming cost V 4 bases and J 7 bases; bases outside gene matches: 11. Germline CDR1 MGHRA, CDR2 YSYEKL. The CDR3 has 16 residues. CDR3 DNA: TGCGCCAGCAGCCTAGCGGGGACTAAGCGCGTCGGGGAGCTGTTTTTT. It is translated as CASSLAGTKRVGELFF.